This T cell receptor beta chain was sequenced for a study of cytomegalovirus exposure and HLA in healthy donors. Study-level background: Previous work identified roughly 110 million unique TCR beta sequences from roughly 170 million T cells.

Concerning this clone: As yet, its antigen is unknown.

The study ran its PCR with 60 Vbeta and 13 Jbeta primers. Per the original methods: Approximately 87 million unique TCR beta chains, 9.5 million to 14 million shared, were counted in a later analysis. Generated by immunoSEQ multiplex PCR, the TCRdb table keeps only in-frame clones and is missing some. V, J and clone size are those of that table, while D and trimming were read from the DNA. Seen here are over 200,000 clones, around 73% observed once, and the top ten hold 3.5% to 4%. Trimming took 3 bases from V and 3 from J; bases not matched to a gene: 8. In germline, CDR1 is SGDLS, CDR2 YYNGEE. CDR3 length equals 16 residues. Study outcomes and limitations: In a later analysis, specific HLA alleles were associated with 15,000 to 20,000 TCR beta sequences at a 0.05 false discovery rate.

The rearrangement uses TRBV9 and TRBJ1-3, with TRBD1 identical over 8 bases. The sequencing input was PBMCs. This receptor was taken from a male donor in good health and CMV-seronegative. DNA for the CDR3: TGTGCCAGCAGCGATTTACCAGGGGGCTTTGGAAACACCATATATTTT. Residues: CASSDLPGGFGNTIYF. The complete variable domain, with remaining parts taken from reference TRBV9 and TRBJ1-3, reads DSGVTQTPKHLITATGQRVTLRCSPRSGDLSVYWYQQSLDQGLQFLIQYYNGEERAKGNILERFSAQQFPDLHSELNLSSLELGDSALYFCASSDLPGGFGNTIYFGEGSWLTVV.